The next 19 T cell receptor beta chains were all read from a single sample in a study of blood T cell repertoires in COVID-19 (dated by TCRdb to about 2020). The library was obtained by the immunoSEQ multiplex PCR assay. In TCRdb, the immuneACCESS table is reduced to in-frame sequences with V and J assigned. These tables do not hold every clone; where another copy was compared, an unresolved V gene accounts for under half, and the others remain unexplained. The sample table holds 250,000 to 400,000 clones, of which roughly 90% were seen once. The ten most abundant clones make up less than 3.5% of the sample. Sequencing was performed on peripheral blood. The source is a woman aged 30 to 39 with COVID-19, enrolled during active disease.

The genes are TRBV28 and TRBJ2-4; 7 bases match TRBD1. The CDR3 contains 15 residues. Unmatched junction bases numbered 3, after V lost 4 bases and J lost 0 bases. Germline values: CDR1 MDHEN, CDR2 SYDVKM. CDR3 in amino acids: CASSSTGRAKNIQYF. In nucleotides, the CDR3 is TGTGCCAGCAGTTCGACAGGGCGAGCCAAAAACATTCAGTACTTC. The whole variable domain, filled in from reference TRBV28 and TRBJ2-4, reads DVKVTQSSRYLVKRTGEKVFLECVQDMDHENMFWYRQDPGLGLRLIYFSYDVKMKEKGDIPEGYSVSREKKERFSLILESASTNQTSMYLCASSSTGRAKNIQYFGAGTRLSVL.

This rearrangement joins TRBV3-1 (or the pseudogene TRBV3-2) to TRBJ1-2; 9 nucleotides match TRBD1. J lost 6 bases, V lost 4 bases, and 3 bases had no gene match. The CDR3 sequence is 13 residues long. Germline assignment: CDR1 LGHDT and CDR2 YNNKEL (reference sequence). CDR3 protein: CASSPRDRDGYTF. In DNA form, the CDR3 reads TGTGCCAGCAGCCCCCGGGACAGGGATGGCTACACCTTC.

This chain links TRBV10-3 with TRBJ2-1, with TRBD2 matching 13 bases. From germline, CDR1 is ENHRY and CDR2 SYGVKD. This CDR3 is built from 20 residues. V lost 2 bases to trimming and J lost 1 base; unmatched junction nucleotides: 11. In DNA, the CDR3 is TGTGCCATCAGTGAGGGGGGCACCGGGACTAGCGGGATTTCCTACAATGAGCAGTTCTTC. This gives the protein CAISEGGTGTSGISYNEQFF.

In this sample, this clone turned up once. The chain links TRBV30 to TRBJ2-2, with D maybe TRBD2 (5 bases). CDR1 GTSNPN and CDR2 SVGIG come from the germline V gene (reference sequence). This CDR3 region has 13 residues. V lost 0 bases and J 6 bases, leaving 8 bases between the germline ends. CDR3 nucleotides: TGTGCCTGGAGTGTATCAGCGGCCGGGGAGCTGTTTTTT. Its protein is CAWSVSAAGELFF.

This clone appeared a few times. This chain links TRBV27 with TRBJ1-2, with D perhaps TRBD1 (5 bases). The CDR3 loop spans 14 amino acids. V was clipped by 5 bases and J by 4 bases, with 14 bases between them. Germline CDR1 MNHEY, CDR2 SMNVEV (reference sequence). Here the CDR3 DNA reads TGTGCCAGCAGTCCTACGGGGGTAGTCTATGGCTACACCTTC. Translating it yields CASSPTGVVYGYTF.

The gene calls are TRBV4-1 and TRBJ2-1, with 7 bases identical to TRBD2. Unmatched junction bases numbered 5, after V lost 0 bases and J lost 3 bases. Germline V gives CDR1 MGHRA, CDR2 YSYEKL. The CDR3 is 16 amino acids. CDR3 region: CASSQEETSSYNEQFF. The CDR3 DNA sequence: TGCGCCAGCAGCCAAGAAGAGACTAGCAGCTACAATGAGCAGTTCTTC.

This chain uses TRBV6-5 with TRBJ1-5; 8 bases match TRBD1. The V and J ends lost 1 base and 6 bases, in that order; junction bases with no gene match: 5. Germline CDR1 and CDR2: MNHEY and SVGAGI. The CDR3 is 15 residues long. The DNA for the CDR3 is TGTGCCAGCAGTTACTTCGGACAGGGCGGTCAGCCCCAGCATTTT. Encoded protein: CASSYFGQGGQPQHF.

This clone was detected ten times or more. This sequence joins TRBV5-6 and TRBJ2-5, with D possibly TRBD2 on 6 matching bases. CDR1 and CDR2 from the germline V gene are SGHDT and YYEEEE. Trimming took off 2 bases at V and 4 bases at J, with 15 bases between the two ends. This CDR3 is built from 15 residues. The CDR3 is CASSFRELGGETQYF. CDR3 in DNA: TGTGCCAGCAGCTTCAGGGAACTCGGGGGAGAGACCCAGTACTTC.

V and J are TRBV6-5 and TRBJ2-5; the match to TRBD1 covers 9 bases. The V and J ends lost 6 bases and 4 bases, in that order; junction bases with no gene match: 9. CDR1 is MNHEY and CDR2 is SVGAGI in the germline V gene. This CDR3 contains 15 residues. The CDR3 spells CASRLPTGGGETQYF. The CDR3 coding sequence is TGTGCCAGCAGGCTACCGACAGGGGGTGGAGAGACCCAGTACTTC.

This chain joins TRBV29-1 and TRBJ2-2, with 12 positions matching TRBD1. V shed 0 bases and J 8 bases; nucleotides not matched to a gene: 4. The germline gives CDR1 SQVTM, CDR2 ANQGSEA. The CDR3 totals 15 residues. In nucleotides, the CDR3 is TGCAGCGTTGAAGATGGGACAGGGGGCACAGGGGAGCTGTTTTTT. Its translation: CSVEDGTGGTGELFF.

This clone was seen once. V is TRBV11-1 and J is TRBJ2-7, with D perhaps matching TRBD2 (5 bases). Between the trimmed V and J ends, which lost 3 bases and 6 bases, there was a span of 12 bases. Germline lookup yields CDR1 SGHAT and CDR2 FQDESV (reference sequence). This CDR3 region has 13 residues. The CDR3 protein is CASSFDAGPEQYF. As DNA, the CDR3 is TGTGCCAGCAGCTTTGACGCGGGCCCCGAGCAGTACTTC.

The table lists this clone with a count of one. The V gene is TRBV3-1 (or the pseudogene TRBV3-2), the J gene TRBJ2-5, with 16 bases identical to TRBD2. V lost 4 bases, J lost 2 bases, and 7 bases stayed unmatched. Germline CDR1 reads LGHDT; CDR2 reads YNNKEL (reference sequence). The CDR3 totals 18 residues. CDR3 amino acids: CASSPPGLAGGNQETQYF. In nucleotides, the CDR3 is TGTGCCAGCAGCCCCCCGGGACTAGCGGGAGGGAATCAAGAGACCCAGTACTTC.

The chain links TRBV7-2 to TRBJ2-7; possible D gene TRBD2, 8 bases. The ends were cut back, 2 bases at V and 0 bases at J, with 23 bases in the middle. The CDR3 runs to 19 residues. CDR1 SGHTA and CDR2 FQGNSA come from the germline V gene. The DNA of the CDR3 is TGTGCCAGCAGCTTACGGGGGGGACAGTTTCTCTCCGTCTCCTACGAGCAGTACTTC. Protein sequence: CASSLRGGQFLSVSYEQYF.

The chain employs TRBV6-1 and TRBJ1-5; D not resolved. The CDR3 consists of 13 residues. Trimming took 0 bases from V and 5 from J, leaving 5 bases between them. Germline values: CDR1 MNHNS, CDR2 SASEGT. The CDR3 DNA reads TGTGCCAGCAGTGAAGCCCGGTATCAGCCCCAGCATTTT. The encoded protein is CASSEARYQPQHF.

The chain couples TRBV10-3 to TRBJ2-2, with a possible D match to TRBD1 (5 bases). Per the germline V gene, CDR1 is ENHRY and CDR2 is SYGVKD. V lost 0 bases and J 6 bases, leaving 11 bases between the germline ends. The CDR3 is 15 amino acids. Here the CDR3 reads CAISESSSRAGELFF. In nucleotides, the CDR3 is TGTGCCATCAGTGAGTCAAGTAGCAGGGCCGGGGAGCTGTTTTTT.

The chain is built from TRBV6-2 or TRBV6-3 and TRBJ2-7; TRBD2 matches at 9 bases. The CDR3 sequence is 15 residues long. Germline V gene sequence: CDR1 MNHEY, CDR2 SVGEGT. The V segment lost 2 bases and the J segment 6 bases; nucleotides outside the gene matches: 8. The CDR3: CASSYGRSGRSEQYF. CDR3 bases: TGTGCCAGCAGTTACGGACGTAGCGGGAGAAGCGAGCAGTACTTC.

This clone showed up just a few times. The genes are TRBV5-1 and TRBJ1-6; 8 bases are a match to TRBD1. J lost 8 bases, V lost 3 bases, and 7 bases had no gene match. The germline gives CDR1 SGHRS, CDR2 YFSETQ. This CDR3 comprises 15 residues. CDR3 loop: CASSSLDRVYSPLHF. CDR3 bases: TGCGCCAGCAGCTCCTTGGACAGGGTTTATTCACCCCTCCACTTT.

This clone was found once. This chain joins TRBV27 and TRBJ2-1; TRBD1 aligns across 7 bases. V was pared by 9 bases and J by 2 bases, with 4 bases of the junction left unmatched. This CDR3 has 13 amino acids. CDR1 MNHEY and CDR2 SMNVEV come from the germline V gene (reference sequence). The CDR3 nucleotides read TGTGCCAGTACAGGGGTTCCCTACAATGAGCAGTTCTTC. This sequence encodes CASTGVPYNEQFF.

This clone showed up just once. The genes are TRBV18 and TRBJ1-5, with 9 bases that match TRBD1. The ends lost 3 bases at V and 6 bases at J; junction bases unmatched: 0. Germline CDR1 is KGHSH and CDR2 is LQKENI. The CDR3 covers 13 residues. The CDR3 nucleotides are TGTGCCAGCTCACCGGGACAGGGTCAGCCCCAGCATTTT. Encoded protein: CASSPGQGQPQHF.